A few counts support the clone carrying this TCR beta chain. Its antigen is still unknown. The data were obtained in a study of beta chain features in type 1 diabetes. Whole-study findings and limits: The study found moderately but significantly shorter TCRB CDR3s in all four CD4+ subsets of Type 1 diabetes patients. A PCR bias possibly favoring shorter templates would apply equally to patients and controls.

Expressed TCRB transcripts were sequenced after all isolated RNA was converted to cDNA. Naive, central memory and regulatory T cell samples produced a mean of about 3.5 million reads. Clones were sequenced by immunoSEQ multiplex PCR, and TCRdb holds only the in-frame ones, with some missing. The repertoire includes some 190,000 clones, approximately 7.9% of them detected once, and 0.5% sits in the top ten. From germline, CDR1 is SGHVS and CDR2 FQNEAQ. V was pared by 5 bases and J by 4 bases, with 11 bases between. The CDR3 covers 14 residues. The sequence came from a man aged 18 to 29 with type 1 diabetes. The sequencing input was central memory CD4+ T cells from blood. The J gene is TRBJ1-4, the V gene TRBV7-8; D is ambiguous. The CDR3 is CASSPGLGNEKLFF. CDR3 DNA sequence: TGTGCCAGCAGCCCGGGTCTCGGTAATGAAAAACTGTTTTTT.